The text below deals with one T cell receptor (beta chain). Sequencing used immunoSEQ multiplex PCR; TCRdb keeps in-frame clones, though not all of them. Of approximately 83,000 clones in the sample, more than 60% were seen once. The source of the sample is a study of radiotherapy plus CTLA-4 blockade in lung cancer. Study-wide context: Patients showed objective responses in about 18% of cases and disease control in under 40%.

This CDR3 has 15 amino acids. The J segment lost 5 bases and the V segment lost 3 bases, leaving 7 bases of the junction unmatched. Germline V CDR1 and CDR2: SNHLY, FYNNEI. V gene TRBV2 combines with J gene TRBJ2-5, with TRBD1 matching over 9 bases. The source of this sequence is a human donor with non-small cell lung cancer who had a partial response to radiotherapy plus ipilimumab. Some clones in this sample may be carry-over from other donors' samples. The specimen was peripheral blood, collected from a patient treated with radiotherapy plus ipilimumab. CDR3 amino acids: CASSDLGTGKETQYF. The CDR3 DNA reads TGTGCCAGCAGTGATTTAGGGACAGGGAAGGAGACCCAGTACTTC.